The present T cell receptor beta chain was sequenced within a study of blood T cell repertoires in COVID-19. This CDR3 spans 17 amino acids. Here immunoSEQ multiplex PCR was the method, and the copy in TCRdb shows in-frame clones only, minus some. The data hold roughly 65,000 clones, with around 80% observed a single time. Sequenced sample: peripheral blood. The source of this sequence is a man at least 80 years old with acute or convalescent COVID-19. V gene TRBV21-1 combines with J gene TRBJ1-2; the table gives TRBD1 as D, unverified against the DNA. TRBV21-1 is an annotated pseudogene. The CDR3: CASSPQSGQRLNYGYTF. Written as DNA, the CDR3 is TGTGCCAGCAGCCCACAGTCGGGACAGAGATTGAACTATGGCTACACCTTC.